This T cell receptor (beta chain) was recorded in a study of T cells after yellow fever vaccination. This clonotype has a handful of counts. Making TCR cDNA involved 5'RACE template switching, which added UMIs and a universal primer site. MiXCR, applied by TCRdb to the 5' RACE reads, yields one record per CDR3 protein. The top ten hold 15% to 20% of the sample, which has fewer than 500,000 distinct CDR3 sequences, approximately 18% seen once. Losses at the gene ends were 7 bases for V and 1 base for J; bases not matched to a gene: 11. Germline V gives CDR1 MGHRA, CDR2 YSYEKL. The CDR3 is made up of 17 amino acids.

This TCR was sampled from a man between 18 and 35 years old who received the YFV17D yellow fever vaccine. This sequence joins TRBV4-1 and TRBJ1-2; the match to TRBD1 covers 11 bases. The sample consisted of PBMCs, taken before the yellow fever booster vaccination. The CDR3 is CASTLNPGQGVNYGYTF. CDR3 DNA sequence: TGCGCCAGCACCCTCAACCCGGGACAGGGGGTTAACTATGGCTACACCTTC.